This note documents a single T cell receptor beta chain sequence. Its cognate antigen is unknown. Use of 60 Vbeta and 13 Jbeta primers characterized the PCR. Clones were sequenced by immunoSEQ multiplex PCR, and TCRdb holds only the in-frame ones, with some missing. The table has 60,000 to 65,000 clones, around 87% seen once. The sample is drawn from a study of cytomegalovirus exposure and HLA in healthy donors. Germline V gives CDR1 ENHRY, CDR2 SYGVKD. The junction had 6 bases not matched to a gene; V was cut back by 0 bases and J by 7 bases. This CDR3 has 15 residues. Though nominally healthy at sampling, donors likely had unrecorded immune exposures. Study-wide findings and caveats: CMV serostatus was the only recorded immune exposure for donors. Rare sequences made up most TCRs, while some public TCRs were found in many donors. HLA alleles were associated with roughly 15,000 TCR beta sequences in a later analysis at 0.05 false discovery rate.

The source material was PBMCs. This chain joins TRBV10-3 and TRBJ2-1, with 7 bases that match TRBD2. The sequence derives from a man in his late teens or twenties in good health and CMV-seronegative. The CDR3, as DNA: TGTGCCATCAGTGAGTCTCCGGGAGGACAAAATGAGCAGTTCTTC. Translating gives CAISESPGGQNEQFF.